This TCR beta chain was captured by sequencing in a study of blood T cells in healthy people across ages. In regard to this clonotype: Its antigen remains unidentified.

Germline lookup yields CDR1 SGHTA and CDR2 FQGNSA. The ends were cut back, 5 bases at V and 4 bases at J, with 18 bases in the middle. The CDR3 runs to 15 residues. Per sample, no less than 5 micrograms of total RNA were extracted. Study conclusions and caveats: More naive CD4+ cells and higher diversity were found in long-lived than in aged donors.

Alongside a J-beta primer mix, a sample-barcoded 5' primer served in a second PCR lasting roughly 6 to 11 cycles. TCRdb re-called the 5' RACE reads with MiXCR, one entry per CDR3 protein. The sample holds 1.5 million to 2 million distinct CDR3 sequences; about 35% are singletons and the top ten take approximately 10%. The receptor was isolated from a young woman in good health. The sequencing input was blood. The rearrangement uses TRBV7-2 and TRBJ2-7; D might be TRBD1 (5 bases). The CDR3 sequence is CASSPGGRAVYEQYF. The CDR3 nucleotides read TGTGCCAGCAGCCCAGGCGGCAGGGCGGTTTACGAGCAGTACTTC.